Given below is one TCR beta chain in context. Its matching antigen is unknown. The data were taken from a study of OX40 agonist ivuxolimab in advanced cancers. Study results and caveats: Also showing low normalized T-cell clonal expansion were some of the nonresponders. More expanded clones were seen, on average, in CD8+ T cells than in CD4+.

Germline assignment: CDR1 LNHDA and CDR2 SQIVND (reference sequence). The CDR3 length is 14 residues. V was clipped by 10 bases and J by 4 bases; unmatched bases: 9. The assay was immunoSEQ multiplex PCR, and TCRdb's table has in-frame clones only and misses some. The repertoire holds some 83,000 clones, 80% to 90% seen once, with 1.5% to 2% in the top ten. The sample in question was CD4+ or CD8+ T cells sorted from blood, obtained in a trial of the OX40 agonist ivuxolimab. The sequence was obtained from an adult with an advanced solid tumor such as melanoma, head and neck, liver or kidney cancer. The chain joins TRBV19 to TRBJ2-3; 9 nucleotides align to TRBD2. The CDR3 protein is CAISQRGDSDTQYF. As DNA, the CDR3 is TGTGCCATTAGCCAGCGGGGGGACTCAGATACGCAGTATTTT.